A selection of T cell receptor beta chains follows, all from one sample in a study of blood T cell repertoires in COVID-19. Assay used: immunoSEQ multiplex PCR; TCRdb lists only in-frame clones, some missing. The table lists 200,000 or so clones, roughly nine tenths of them singletons. Sample: peripheral blood. The receptors shown here come from a man in his sixties or seventies with acute or convalescent COVID-19. Both conserved end residues are trimmed from each CDR3. A D gene is named only where the DNA matches it firmly.

D: .; V: TRBV9; J: TRBJ1-1; CDR3: ASSVEGLPSTEAF
D: .; V: TRBV5-4; J: TRBJ2-1; CDR3: ASSAFSSYNEQF
D: .; V: TRBV7-6; J: TRBJ1-5; CDR3: ASSKETGLVNQPQH
D: .; V: TRBV5-1; J: TRBJ2-7; CDR3: ASSLGGGRSYEQY
D: .; V: TRBV7-9; J: TRBJ1-2; CDR3: ASRQGGYGYT
D: TRBD1; V: TRBV7-8; J: TRBJ1-2; CDR3: ASSLDRGAIYGYT
D: .; V: TRBV7-5; J: TRBJ2-3; CDR3: VRSPRLAASTDTQY
D: .; V: TRBV27; J: TRBJ1-1; CDR3: ASSFFGRLNTEAF
D: .; V: TRBV5-1; J: TRBJ2-2; CDR3: ASSVGWSRGTIGELF
D: TRBD2; V: TRBV9; J: TRBJ2-1; CDR3: ASSVVPGGNEQF
D: TRBD2; V: TRBV19; J: TRBJ2-2; CDR3: ASTIAGITGELF
D: TRBD1; V: TRBV7-9; J: TRBJ1-2; CDR3: ASSLRSGQGSGYT
D: .; V: TRBV30; J: TRBJ1-2; CDR3: AWSVSQEPYGYT
D: TRBD2; V: TRBV14; J: TRBJ2-5; CDR3: ASSAIGGKRQETQY
D: TRBD2; V: TRBV5-1; J: TRBJ2-5; CDR3: ASAGGETQY
D: TRBD2; V: TRBV3-1/TRBV3-2; J: TRBJ2-3; CDR3: ASSPIAGEGTDTQY
D: .; V: TRBV4-3; J: TRBJ2-1; CDR3: ASSQDPDSPYNEQF
D: .; V: TRBV18; J: TRBJ1-2; CDR3: ASSLGGEKSGGYT
D: .; V: TRBV6-5; J: TRBJ2-7; CDR3: ASSPRARGGEQY
D: .; V: TRBV5-8; J: TRBJ1-1; CDR3: ASRRRLNTEAF
D: .; V: TRBV10-3; J: TRBJ1-4; CDR3: AISADSPNEKLF
D: .; V: TRBV7-2; J: TRBJ2-1; CDR3: ASSLVVVSYNEQF
D: TRBD2; V: TRBV5-6; J: TRBJ2-1; CDR3: ASRLAGGANEQF
D: .; V: TRBV28; J: TRBJ1-4; CDR3: ASRDSREKLF
D: TRBD2; V: TRBV3-1/TRBV3-2; J: TRBJ2-3; CDR3: ASQNGAGLSTDTQY
D: .; V: TRBV5-1; J: TRBJ1-5; CDR3: ASSLDSYQPQH
D: TRBD2; V: TRBV4-3; J: TRBJ2-1; CDR3: ASSEQVGLAAYNEQF
D: .; V: TRBV3-1/TRBV3-2; J: TRBJ1-1; CDR3: ASSQWAPNAEAF